This T cell receptor beta chain is from a study of blood T cell repertoires in COVID-19. Study in general: Samples of COVID-19 (acute and convalescent) were obtained from the United States, Italy and Spain.

Profiling relied on immunoSEQ multiplex PCR, and the TCRdb table lists in-frame clones only, not all of them. Among 60,000 to 75,000 clones listed, around 80% were seen once. This clone appeared many times. This TCR derives from a human donor in a cohort sampled during active COVID-19. The sample consisted of peripheral blood.

CDR3 sequence: CASSTTRQGGYTF. The CDR3 DNA reads as TGTGCCAGCAGTACGACACGTCAAGGTGGCTACACCTTC. This chain links TRBV2 with TRBJ1-2; unclear D gene. CDR1 and CDR2 from the germline V gene are SNHLY and FYNNEI. The CDR3 sequence is 13 residues long. V shed 5 bases and J shed 7 bases, with 14 bases lying between them.